The 30 T cell receptor beta chains presented below share a single source sample, sequenced in a study of early T cells in non-severe SARS-CoV-2 infection. TCRdb re-analysed the 5' RACE reads in MiXCR, keeping a single row per CDR3 protein. The sample consists of about 68,000 distinct CDR3 sequences, roughly an eighth of them appearing once. The sample comprised whole blood. Source of these receptors: an adult who was a healthcare worker with PCR-confirmed SARS-CoV-2 infection or an uninfected control (not recorded which).

The rearrangement links TRBV29-1 to TRBJ1-2; D is unclear. There are 13 residues in the CDR3. Germline CDR1 SQVTM, CDR2 ANQGSEA. The germline V and J ends were trimmed by 8 bases and 4 bases, with 17 bases remaining between them. The CDR3 is CSHKALTTYGYTF. In DNA form, the CDR3 reads TGCAGCCACAAGGCCCTAACGACCTATGGCTACACCTTC. The whole variable domain, remainder taken from reference TRBV29-1 and TRBJ1-2, is SAVISQKPSRDICQRGTSLTIQCQVDSQVTMMFWYRQQPGQSLTLIATANQGSEATYESGFVIDKFPISRPNLTFSTLTVSNMSPEDSSIYLCSHKALTTYGYTFGSGTRLTVV.

This clonotype was counted a few times. In DNA form, the CDR3 reads TGTGCCAGCAGCCCCCACGATAATACGCAGTATTTT. Encoded protein: CASSPHDNTQYF. The rearrangement joins TRBV9 to TRBJ2-3; D not resolved. Trimming cost V 4 bases and J 7 bases, with 10 bases left between them. This CDR3 has 12 residues. Germline CDR1 and CDR2: SGDLS and YYNGEE.

The chain joins TRBV3-1 to TRBJ2-6; D gene ambiguous. From germline, CDR1 is LGHDT and CDR2 YNNKEL (reference sequence). The CDR3 consists of 13 residues. Trimming pared 5 bases from V and 5 bases from J, leaving 7 bases between. This CDR3 reads CASSTSRANVLTF. Here the CDR3 DNA reads TGTGCCAGCAGCACCTCCAGGGCCAACGTCCTGACTTTC. Based on the CDR3 plus reference TRBV3-1 and TRBJ2-6, the full variable domain is DTAVSQTPKYLVTQMGNDKSIKCEQNLGHDTMYWYKQDSKKFLKIMFSYNNKELIINETVPNRFSPKSPDKAHLNLHINSLELGDSAVYFCASSTSRANVLTFGAGSRLTVL.

Many counts were recorded for this clonotype. The rearrangement uses TRBV29-1 and TRBJ2-1; D assignment may be TRBD1 or TRBD2 (5 bases each). V lost 4 bases to trimming and J lost 2 bases, with 12 bases between them. There are 14 residues in the CDR3. The germline V gene has CDR1 SQVTM and CDR2 ANQGSEA. The CDR3 coding sequence is TGCAGCGTTGCCCGGGGCGCGCCCTACAATGAGCAGTTCTTC. Translation: CSVARGAPYNEQFF.

The rearrangement uses TRBV12-3 or TRBV12-4 and TRBJ2-2; the D gene is possibly TRBD2 (6 bases). The CDR3 runs 16 residues. Trimming took off 3 bases at V and 4 bases at J, with 15 bases between the two ends. DNA of the CDR3: TGTGCCAGCAGTTTTTGGACTGGGGGGATCACCGGGGAGCTGTTTTTT. Protein: CASSFWTGGITGELFF.

This clonotype was recorded a few times. The chain couples TRBV25-1 to TRBJ2-7; no firm D call. Germline V gene lookup returns CDR1 MGHDK and CDR2 SYGVNS. This CDR3 spans 11 amino acids. V lost 4 bases and J 3 bases, leaving 4 bases between the germline ends. As DNA, the CDR3 is TGTGCCAGCAGTGGCCTCTACGAGCAGTACTTC. Translated, it gives CASSGLYEQYF.

This clonotype has a handful of counts. J is TRBJ1-2 and V is TRBV9; TRBD1 aligns across 8 bases. Germline CDR1 reads SGDLS; CDR2 reads YYNGEE. This CDR3 region has 18 residues. The V and J ends lost 0 bases and 0 bases, in that order; junction bases with no gene match: 10. The chain's CDR3 is CASSVGHSPGGPNYGYTF. CDR3 DNA: TGTGCCAGCAGCGTAGGGCACTCCCCAGGGGGCCCTAACTATGGCTACACCTTC.

This clonotype was picked up many times. The DNA for the CDR3 is TGCGCCAGCAGCTCCGGCGGACAGGGAAATTCTGGAGCTTTCTTT. It codes for CASSSGGQGNSGAFF. This sequence joins TRBV5-1 and TRBJ1-1, with 8 bases identical to TRBD1. CDR3 length: 15 residues. Germline CDR1 SGHRS, CDR2 YFSETQ. Unmatched junction bases numbered 14, after V lost 3 bases and J lost 10 bases. The variable domain in full, completed from reference TRBV5-1 and TRBJ1-1, reads KAGVTQTPRYLIKTRGQQVTLSCSPISGHRSVSWYQQTPGQGLQFLFEYFSETQRNKGNFPGRFSGRQFSNSRSEMNVSTLELGDSALYLCASSSGGQGNSGAFFGQGTRLTVV.

The genes are TRBV25-1 and TRBJ2-5; D might be TRBD2 (6 bases). Germline V CDR1 and CDR2: MGHDK, SYGVNS. This CDR3 has 14 amino acids. V was pared by 4 bases and J by 0 bases, with 9 bases between. The CDR3 region has the DNA TGTGCCAGCAGTGGGGTAGCGGACCAAGAGACCCAGTACTTC. Its protein product is CASSGVADQETQYF.

V is TRBV7-8 and J is TRBJ2-3, with 8 positions matching TRBD1. V lost 5 bases to trimming and J lost 0 bases; unmatched junction nucleotides: 10. Germline V gives CDR1 SGHVS, CDR2 FQNEAQ. This CDR3 spans 17 amino acids. The CDR3 nucleotides read TGTGCCAGCAGCCAACTCAGGGGGCCTAAGAGCACAGATACGCAGTATTTT. Its translation: CASSQLRGPKSTDTQYF.

The chain joins TRBV14 to TRBJ2-3; D not certain. The CDR3 covers 15 residues. V was shortened by 1 base and J by 1 base, with 9 bases between the two germline ends. Looked up from germline, CDR1 is SGHDN and CDR2 is FVKESK. CDR3 protein: CASSQAFDGTDTQYF. As DNA, the CDR3 is TGTGCCAGCAGCCAAGCATTTGACGGCACAGATACGCAGTATTTT. Looking up the rest from reference TRBV14 and TRBJ2-3 gives the full variable domain: EAGVTQFPSHSVIEKGQTVTLRCDPISGHDNLYWYRRVMGKEIKFLLHFVKESKQDESGMPNNRFLAERTGGTYSTLKVQPAELEDSGVYFCASSQAFDGTDTQYFGPGTRLTVL.

This clonotype occurred a few times. The CDR3 DNA follows: TGCGCCAGCAGCTACGACAGTGGCTATGGCTACACCTTC. This encodes CASSYDSGYGYTF. This chain joins TRBV5-1 and TRBJ1-2, with D perhaps matching TRBD1 (5 bases). The V and J ends lost 3 bases and 4 bases respectively, with 10 bases between them. The germline CDR1 and CDR2 sequences are SGHRS and YFSETQ. The CDR3 runs 13 residues.

This clonotype has a count of ten or more. The V and J genes are TRBV6-4 and TRBJ2-3; 10 bases match TRBD2. Germline CDR1 reads MRHNA; CDR2 reads SNTAGT. The trim removed 0 bases at V and 2 bases at J, leaving 2 bases unmatched. The length of the CDR3 is 16 residues. CDR3 nucleotides: TGTGCCAGCAGTGACTCGAGCGGGGGGGCCACAGATACGCAGTATTTT. Residues: CASSDSSGGATDTQYF.

The rearrangement links TRBV7-9 to TRBJ2-2, with D perhaps TRBD2 (5 bases). Trimming pared 5 bases from V and 3 bases from J, leaving 16 bases between. CDR3 length: 16 amino acids. CDR1 and CDR2 from the germline V gene are SEHNR and FQNEAQ (reference sequence). CDR3 residues: CASSPAGRAYTGELFF. The CDR3 nucleotides read TGTGCCAGCAGCCCTGCGGGTCGGGCCTACACCGGGGAGCTGTTTTTT.

This chain connects TRBV28 to TRBJ1-2; D is unclear. The ends were cut back, 6 bases at V and 0 bases at J, with 11 bases in the middle. The CDR3 totals 14 residues. Per the germline V gene, CDR1 is MDHEN and CDR2 is SYDVKM. The CDR3 spells CASRLSRTNYGYTF. The CDR3 DNA reads TGTGCCAGCAGGTTGAGCAGGACTAACTATGGCTACACCTTC.

This clonotype was seen repeatedly, ten times or more. The chain joins TRBV4-1 to TRBJ2-3, with D possibly called TRBD1 or TRBD2 (6 bases each). Germline CDR1 reads MGHRA; CDR2 reads YSYEKL. The CDR3 consists of 17 residues. V gave up 3 bases and J gave up 6 bases, with 22 bases separating them. The CDR3: CASSHGLGAGPPDTQYF. For the CDR3, the DNA is TGCGCCAGCAGCCATGGATTGGGGGCGGGACCCCCGGATACGCAGTATTTT.

This clonotype occurred a few times. The chain couples TRBV20-1 to TRBJ1-2, with 8 nucleotides matching TRBD1. J was trimmed by 6 bases and V by 4 bases; bases with no gene match: 10. Germline CDR1 reads DFQATT; CDR2 reads SNEGSKA (reference sequence). This CDR3 region has 14 residues. The CDR3 region has the DNA TGCAGTGCTATAGACAGGGGACTCTCCGATGGCTACACCTTC. Protein sequence: CSAIDRGLSDGYTF.

This clonotype was detected a few times. J is TRBJ2-2 and V is TRBV5-1; tentatively, D is TRBD1 (5 bases). V gave up 1 base and J gave up 6 bases, with 10 bases separating them. CDR3 size: 14 residues. Germline values: CDR1 SGHRS, CDR2 YFSETQ. CDR3: CASSLLTDSGELFF. DNA for the CDR3: TGCGCCAGCAGCTTGCTGACAGATTCCGGGGAGCTGTTTTTT. The whole variable domain, filled in from reference TRBV5-1 and TRBJ2-2, reads KAGVTQTPRYLIKTRGQQVTLSCSPISGHRSVSWYQQTPGQGLQFLFEYFSETQRNKGNFPGRFSGRQFSNSRSEMNVSTLELGDSALYLCASSLLTDSGELFFGEGSRLTVL.

This clonotype was counted many times. This sequence joins TRBV7-8 and TRBJ2-7; 10 positions agree with TRBD1. Germline-derived CDR1 and CDR2 are SGHVS and FQNEAQ. This CDR3 comprises 12 residues. V lost 4 bases to trimming and J lost 6 bases; unmatched junction nucleotides: 0. In nucleotides, the CDR3 is TGTGCCAGCAGCTGGACAGGGGGCGAGCAGTACTTC. Translation: CASSWTGGEQYF.

This clonotype was recorded many times. The chain employs TRBV15 and TRBJ2-4; 8 nucleotides align to TRBD2. The V gene end was trimmed by 2 bases and the J gene end by 0 bases; junction bases not matched to a gene: 6. Per germline, CDR1 LNHNV and CDR2 YYDKDF (reference sequence). This CDR3 comprises 17 residues. The CDR3 spells CATSRSTSGVAKNIQYF. The CDR3 nucleotides read TGTGCCACCAGCAGATCAACTAGCGGCGTAGCCAAAAACATTCAGTACTTC.

The chain uses TRBV20-1 and TRBJ1-1; D is ambiguous. V lost 6 bases and J 0 bases, leaving 8 bases between the germline ends. Germline CDR1 DFQATT, CDR2 SNEGSKA (reference sequence). The CDR3 contains 12 residues. CDR3 coding DNA: TGCAGTGCCCTCGGGATGAACACTGAAGCTTTCTTT. This gives the protein CSALGMNTEAFF.

At least ten counts were recorded for this clonotype. The gene calls are TRBV28 and TRBJ2-1; 16 nucleotides line up with TRBD2. V lost 4 bases, J lost 1 base, and 16 bases stayed unmatched. Looked up from germline, CDR1 is MDHEN and CDR2 is SYDVKM. The CDR3 covers 22 residues. The CDR3 coding sequence is TGTGCCAGCAGTTCCCTAACTCCGGGACTAGCGGGGGGGCCAGGATCCTACAATGAGCAGTTCTTC. This sequence encodes CASSSLTPGLAGGPGSYNEQFF.

At least ten counts were recorded for this clonotype. The chain links TRBV6-6 to TRBJ1-1; D possibly corresponds to TRBD1 (6 bases). The CDR3 extends over 12 amino acids. V dropped 5 bases and J dropped 5 bases, with 9 bases sitting between them. Germline CDR1 and CDR2: MNHNY and SVGAGI (reference sequence). CDR3 bases: TGTGCCAGCAGTCCAGGGGTTACTGAAGCTTTCTTT. Protein sequence: CASSPGVTEAFF.

V and J are TRBV6-6 and TRBJ1-3; D not resolved. V dropped 8 bases and J dropped 8 bases, with 10 bases sitting between them. CDR1 MNHNY and CDR2 SVGAGI come from the germline V gene (reference sequence). The CDR3 length is 11 residues. The CDR3 reads CASGWSDTIYF. The DNA of the CDR3 is TGTGCCAGCGGGTGGTCGGACACCATATATTTT.

The rearrangement joins TRBV20-1 to TRBJ1-1, with 7 positions matching TRBD1. The germline CDR1 and CDR2 sequences are DFQATT and SNEGSKA (reference sequence). V lost 2 bases and J lost 7; bases outside the gene matches: 4. The CDR3 totals 12 residues. As DNA, the CDR3 is TGCAGTGCTAGAAAACAGGGGAGTGAAGCTTTCTTT. Protein: CSARKQGSEAFF.

This clonotype has a count of ten or more. V is TRBV6-5 and J is TRBJ2-3; D is unresolved. CDR3 length: 15 amino acids. V was pared by 0 bases and J by 6 bases, with 13 bases between. Germline CDR1 reads MNHEY; CDR2 reads SVGAGI. The CDR3 sequence: CASSYSGAFADTQYF. The CDR3 DNA sequence: TGTGCCAGCAGTTACTCTGGCGCCTTCGCGGATACGCAGTATTTT.

There are a few counts of this clonotype. V gene TRBV20-1 combines with J gene TRBJ1-2; maybe TRBD1 (5 bases). There are 17 residues in the CDR3. The V gene lost 0 bases and the J gene lost 6 bases, with 23 bases spanning the gap. CDR1 is DFQATT, CDR2 SNEGSKA, per germline (reference sequence). The CDR3 loop is CSARDLGSFGTRDGYTF. The DNA for the CDR3 is TGCAGTGCTAGAGATCTGGGAAGTTTCGGGACTAGGGATGGCTACACCTTC.

The gene calls are TRBV4-3 and TRBJ2-2; D tentatively fits TRBD1 or TRBD2 (5 bases each). With 0 bases removed from V and 2 bases from J, the gap between germline ends came to 16 bases. This CDR3 has 18 amino acids. Germline V gene sequence: CDR1 LGHNA, CDR2 YSLEER. The CDR3 DNA follows: TGCGCCAGCAGCCAAGATTTCGGGGCCGTCTTTAACACCGGGGAGCTGTTTTTT. Translating gives CASSQDFGAVFNTGELFF.

The chain links TRBV20-1 to TRBJ2-3, with 7 bases lining up with TRBD2. Germline assignment: CDR1 DFQATT and CDR2 SNEGSKA (reference sequence). There are 16 residues in the CDR3. Trimming cost V 1 base and J 3 bases; bases outside gene matches: 10. The chain's CDR3 is CSARVLVAGDTDTQYF. The DNA for the CDR3 is TGCAGTGCTAGAGTGTTAGTGGCGGGGGATACAGATACGCAGTATTTT.

This clonotype has more than one count but fewer than ten. This chain links TRBV20-1 with TRBJ1-1; 7 positions match TRBD1. This CDR3 has 13 amino acids. With 4 bases clipped from V and 2 bases from J, the junction kept 4 bases outside the gene matches. CDR1 and CDR2 (germline): DFQATT, SNEGSKA (reference sequence). This CDR3 reads CSAMGTDNTEAFF. CDR3 bases: TGCAGTGCTATGGGGACAGACAACACTGAAGCTTTCTTT.